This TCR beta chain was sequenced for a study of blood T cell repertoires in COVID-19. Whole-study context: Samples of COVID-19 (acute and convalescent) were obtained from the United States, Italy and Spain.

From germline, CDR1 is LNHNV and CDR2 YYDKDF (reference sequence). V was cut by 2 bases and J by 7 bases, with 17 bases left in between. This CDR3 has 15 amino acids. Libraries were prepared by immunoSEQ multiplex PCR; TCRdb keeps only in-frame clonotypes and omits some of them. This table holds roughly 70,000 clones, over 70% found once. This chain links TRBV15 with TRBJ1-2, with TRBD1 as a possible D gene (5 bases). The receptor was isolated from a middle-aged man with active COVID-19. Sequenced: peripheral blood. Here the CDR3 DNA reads TGTGCCACCAGCAGACTAGACGGGGGTTGGGTTGGCTACACCTTC. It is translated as CATSRLDGGWVGYTF.